The clone carrying this TCR beta chain appeared a single time. V was trimmed by 7 bases and J by 0 bases, leaving 10 bases between them. The CDR3 has 14 amino acids. Germline V lookup: CDR1 WSHSY, CDR2 SAAADI. The data were obtained in a study of blood T cell repertoires in COVID-19. Overall study context: Acute and convalescent COVID-19 specimens originated in the United States, Italy and Spain. Sources were T cells, B-cell-depleted T cells, or PBMCs; the material itself was cDNA or gDNA.

Per the study methods: Nucleated cell number was recorded as an estimate derived from reference gene primer amplification. Only in-frame clones appear in the TCRdb table, and some are missing; sequencing was by immunoSEQ multiplex PCR. V, J and clone size were drawn from that table, and D and trimming were deduced from the DNA. The data contain some 76,000 clones, roughly four fifths of them singletons. The chain is built from TRBV10-2 and TRBJ2-1, with unresolved D. The source material was peripheral blood. This clonotype originated in a man aged 50 or older with acute or convalescent COVID-19. The CDR3 region has the DNA TGCGCCAGCAATTTGGTTAGCTCCTACAATGAGCAGTTCTTC. This gives the protein CASNLVSSYNEQFF.